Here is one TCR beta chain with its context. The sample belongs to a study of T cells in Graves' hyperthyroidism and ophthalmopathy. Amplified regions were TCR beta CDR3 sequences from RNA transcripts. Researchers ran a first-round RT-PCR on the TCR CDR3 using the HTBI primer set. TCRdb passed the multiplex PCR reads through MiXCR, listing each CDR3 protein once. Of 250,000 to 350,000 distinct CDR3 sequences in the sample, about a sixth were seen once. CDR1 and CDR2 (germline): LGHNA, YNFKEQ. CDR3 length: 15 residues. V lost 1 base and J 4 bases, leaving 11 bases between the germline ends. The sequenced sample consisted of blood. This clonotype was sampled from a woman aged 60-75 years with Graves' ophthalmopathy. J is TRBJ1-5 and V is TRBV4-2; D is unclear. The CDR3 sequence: CASSQGTRENQPQHF. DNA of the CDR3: TGTGCCAGCAGCCAAGGAACTAGAGAGAATCAGCCCCAGCATTTT.